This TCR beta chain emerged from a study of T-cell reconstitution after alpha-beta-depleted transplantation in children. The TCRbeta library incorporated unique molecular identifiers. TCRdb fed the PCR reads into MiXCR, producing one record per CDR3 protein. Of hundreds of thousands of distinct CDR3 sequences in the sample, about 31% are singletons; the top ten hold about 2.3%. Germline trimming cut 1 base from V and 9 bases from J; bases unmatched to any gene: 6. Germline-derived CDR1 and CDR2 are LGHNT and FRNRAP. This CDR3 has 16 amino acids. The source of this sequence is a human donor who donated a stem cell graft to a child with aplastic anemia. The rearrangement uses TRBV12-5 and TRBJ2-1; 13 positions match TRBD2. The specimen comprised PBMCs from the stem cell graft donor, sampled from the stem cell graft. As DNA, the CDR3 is TGTGCTAGTGGTTTGGCCGGGACTAGCGGGACTAGTGAGCAGTTCTTC. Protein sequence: CASGLAGTSGTSEQFF.